The 28 T cell receptor beta chains listed next were all sequenced from one sample in a study of blood T cells in healthy people across ages. A sample-barcoded 5' primer and a J-beta primer mix were used in a second PCR of roughly 7 to 12 cycles. TCRdb processed the 5' RACE reads anew with MiXCR; each CDR3 protein has one entry. The data hold approximately 790,000 distinct CDR3 sequences, with less than 80% observed a single time. The sequenced sample consisted of blood. Receptor source: a man in his thirties or forties in good health.

This clonotype was detected only a few times. V and J are TRBV28 and TRBJ1-6, with D hard to call. There are 15 residues in the CDR3. V was shortened by 5 bases and J by 7 bases, with 15 bases between the two germline ends. Germline loops: CDR1 MDHEN, CDR2 SYDVKM. The CDR3 nucleotides are TGTGCCAGCAGTACCCCGGGCAGCCCCAATTCACCCCTCCACTTT. This encodes CASSTPGSPNSPLHF.

The chain's CDR3 is CAISDGGGPRNEQFF. The CDR3 DNA is TGTGCCATCAGTGATGGAGGGGGGCCCAGGAATGAGCAGTTCTTC. The V and J genes are TRBV10-3 and TRBJ2-1; D is tentatively TRBD1 or TRBD2 (6 bases each). The CDR3 spans 15 residues. V lost 3 bases, J lost 7 bases, and 16 bases lay in between. The germline gives CDR1 ENHRY, CDR2 SYGVKD.

As concerns this clonotype: It may be a read error: a sequence one base away is much more abundant. The chain joins TRBV28 to TRBJ2-2, with D tentatively TRBD1 or TRBD2 (5 bases each). CDR1 is MDHEN and CDR2 is SYDVKM in the germline V gene. V was shortened by 6 bases and J by 3 bases, with 11 bases between the two germline ends. CDR3 size: 14 residues. The CDR3 bases are TGTGCCAGCAGGTCAGGGACGTACACCGGGGAGCTGTTTTTT. Translated, it gives CASRSGTYTGELFF. Together with reference TRBV28 and TRBJ2-2, the CDR3 gives the full variable domain: DVKVTQSSRYLVKRTGEKVFLECVQDMDHENMFWYRQDPGLGLRLIYFSYDVKMKEKGDIPEGYSVSREKKERFSLILESASTNQTSMYLCASRSGTYTGELFFGEGSRLTVL.

The rearrangement links TRBV28 to TRBJ2-5; TRBD2 is a possible D gene (6 bases). This CDR3 contains 14 residues. Germline V lookup: CDR1 MDHEN, CDR2 SYDVKM. V was pared by 6 bases and J by 0 bases, with 11 bases between. CDR3 coding DNA: TGTGCCAGCAGCGCGGGGCCCTACCAAGAGACCCAGTACTTC. The encoded protein is CASSAGPYQETQYF.

This rearrangement joins TRBV3-1 to TRBJ2-1; 12 bases are shared with TRBD2. Per the germline V gene, CDR1 is LGHDT and CDR2 is YNNKEL (reference sequence). The ends lost 0 bases at V and 0 bases at J; junction bases unmatched: 6. This CDR3 has 19 amino acids. CDR3: CASSQDPSGGASSYNEQFF. The CDR3 region has the DNA TGTGCCAGCAGCCAAGACCCTAGCGGGGGGGCCAGCTCCTACAATGAGCAGTTCTTC.

This clonotype was recorded many times. The gene calls are TRBV6-6 and TRBJ1-1, with D unclear. The V and J ends lost 1 base and 8 bases respectively, with 5 bases between them. The CDR3 consists of 11 residues. Germline V gene sequence: CDR1 MNHNY, CDR2 SVGAGI (reference sequence). CDR3 nucleotide sequence: TGTGCCAGCAGTTACTTTCAGGAAGCTTTCTTT. This codes for CASSYFQEAFF.

The V call is TRBV29-1, the J call TRBJ1-1; D is unclear. The CDR3 contains 12 residues. Germline V gene lookup returns CDR1 SQVTM and CDR2 ANQGSEA. V was shortened by 8 bases and J by 4 bases, with 14 bases between the two germline ends. CDR3: CSLEGIGTEAFF. The CDR3 DNA sequence: TGCAGCCTGGAGGGAATTGGCACTGAAGCTTTCTTT.

The V call is TRBV9, the J call TRBJ2-3; 8 bases are shared with TRBD2. CDR3 length: 16 amino acids. Trimming cost V 3 bases and J 2 bases; bases outside gene matches: 8. The germline V gene encodes CDR1 SGDLS and CDR2 YYNGEE. CDR3 loop: CASSASIAGYTDTQYF. The CDR3 bases are TGTGCCAGCAGCGCATCCATAGCGGGGTACACAGATACGCAGTATTTT.

The J gene is TRBJ2-7, the V gene TRBV14, with D possibly TRBD2 on 6 matching bases. V was clipped by 1 base and J by 10 bases, with 11 bases between them. This CDR3 spans 12 amino acids. Per germline, CDR1 SGHDN and CDR2 FVKESK. The CDR3 coding sequence is TGTGCCAGCAGCCAAGTGGCGGGGAACCAGTACTTC. It codes for CASSQVAGNQYF. Combining the CDR3 with reference TRBV14 and TRBJ2-7 gives the whole variable domain EAGVTQFPSHSVIEKGQTVTLRCDPISGHDNLYWYRRVMGKEIKFLLHFVKESKQDESGMPNNRFLAERTGGTYSTLKVQPAELEDSGVYFCASSQVAGNQYFGPGTRLTVT.

V usage is TRBV12-3 or TRBV12-4 and J usage is TRBJ1-2; D is undetermined. Trimming took 6 bases from V and 6 from J, leaving 14 bases between them. The CDR3 loop spans 13 amino acids. The DNA of the CDR3 is TGTGCCAGCAGCCGACGGGAAGGAGATGGCTACACCTTC. Amino acids: CASSRREGDGYTF.

This clonotype was seen a handful of times. The V and J genes are TRBV29-1 and TRBJ2-1, with D tentatively TRBD1 or TRBD2 (6 bases each). Trimming left V 4 bases short and J 2 bases short, with 15 bases between. Germline CDR1 and CDR2: SQVTM and ANQGSEA. The CDR3 is made up of 15 amino acids. The CDR3 here is CSVGIRRGAYNEQFF. Written as DNA, the CDR3 is TGCAGCGTTGGGATTCGGAGGGGGGCCTACAATGAGCAGTTCTTC.

This clonotype was seen more than once but under ten times. The rearrangement uses TRBV6-6 and TRBJ2-7; no firm D call. V was trimmed by 6 bases and J by 6 bases, leaving 15 bases between them. The CDR3 runs 13 residues. Per germline, CDR1 MNHNY and CDR2 SVGAGI (reference sequence). The CDR3 coding sequence is TGTGCCAGCAGCCCCCGAACTCATGGCGAGCAGTACTTC. This sequence encodes CASSPRTHGEQYF.

The chain employs TRBV7-9 and TRBJ2-5, with TRBD1 identical over 7 bases. Germline V gives CDR1 SEHNR, CDR2 FQNEAQ (reference sequence). The junction had 16 bases not matched to a gene; V was cut back by 4 bases and J by 5 bases. This CDR3 has 17 residues. For the CDR3, the DNA is TGTGCCAGCAGCTCCCCGGGCAGGGGACAGATCAAGGAGACCCAGTACTTC. Its translation: CASSSPGRGQIKETQYF.

CDR3 DNA sequence: TGTGCCAGCAGCCCTGAGGCAGGGTGGGTGACCCAGTACTTC. It encodes CASSPEAGWVTQYF. The chain combines TRBV7-2 with TRBJ2-5; D may be TRBD1 (5 bases). From germline, CDR1 is SGHTA and CDR2 FQGNSA. The CDR3 totals 14 residues. V was clipped by 5 bases and J by 7 bases, with 17 bases between them.

The V call is TRBV7-2, the J call TRBJ2-3, with 9 bases fitting TRBD2. Germline CDR1 SGHTA, CDR2 FQGNSA. CDR3 length: 16 residues. The V gene end was trimmed by 5 bases and the J gene end by 5 bases; junction bases not matched to a gene: 11. The DNA of the CDR3 is TGTGCCAGCAGCCCAACCAAGCGGGGGGAAGGAGATACGCAGTATTTT. Protein sequence: CASSPTKRGEGDTQYF.

In DNA form, the CDR3 reads TGTGCCACCAGCAGAGGAGGGAGCTCCTACAATGAGCAGTTCTTC. Its protein is CATSRGGSSYNEQFF. J is TRBJ2-1 and V is TRBV15; weak D call: TRBD2 (5 bases). Germline V gives CDR1 LNHNV, CDR2 YYDKDF (reference sequence). The CDR3 length is 15 residues. Trimming stripped 1 base from V and 0 bases from J, with 7 bases between. Supplemented by reference TRBV15 and TRBJ2-1, the full variable domain reads DAMVIQNPRYQVTQFGKPVTLSCSQTLNHNVMYWYQQKSSQAPKLLFHYYDKDFNNEADTPDNFQSRRPNTSFCFLDIRSPGLGDTAMYLCATSRGGSSYNEQFFGPGTRLTVL.

The chain is built from TRBV5-6 and TRBJ1-5; TRBD1 is a possible D gene (6 bases). The CDR3 length is 17 residues. Germline CDR1 is SGHDT and CDR2 is YYEEEE. V lost 1 base to trimming and J lost 4 bases, with 18 bases between them. CDR3 coding DNA: TGTGCCAGCAGCTTGCTGGGCCCAGGGAGGGGGAATCAGCCCCAGCATTTT. Amino acids: CASSLLGPGRGNQPQHF.

This clonotype was counted at least ten times. The chain carries TRBV20-1 and TRBJ2-1, with D maybe TRBD2 (6 bases). CDR1 and CDR2 (germline): DFQATT, SNEGSKA (reference sequence). The CDR3 spans 15 residues. Trimming took off 6 bases at V and 7 bases at J, with 22 bases between the two ends. The CDR3 region has the DNA TGCAGTGCCCAGGGAGGCGGCGGGGCCCAGAATGAGCAGTTCTTC. This codes for CSAQGGGGAQNEQFF.

This clonotype has only a few counts. The chain joins TRBV29-1 to TRBJ2-3, with 7 bases lining up with TRBD2. Trimming took 2 bases from V and 3 from J; bases not matched to a gene: 2. The CDR3 loop spans 13 amino acids. CDR1 is SQVTM, CDR2 ANQGSEA, per germline. CDR3 bases: TGCAGCGTTGAATGGGGGGGAACAGATACGCAGTATTTT. Encoded protein: CSVEWGGTDTQYF.

The V call is TRBV12-3 or TRBV12-4, the J call TRBJ2-1; maybe TRBD1 (7 bases). CDR3 length: 19 amino acids. V was cut by 5 bases and J by 8 bases, with 31 bases left in between. CDR3 sequence: CASSKFTLLGDREAHEQFF. The CDR3 coding sequence is TGTGCCAGCAGTAAATTTACCCTGCTTGGAGACAGGGAGGCTCATGAGCAGTTCTTC.

The rearrangement links TRBV2 to TRBJ2-5, with 7 bases matching TRBD2. The CDR3 spans 16 residues. Trimming at V came to 2 bases and at J to 8 bases, leaving 14 bases not matched to a gene. Germline CDR1 is SNHLY and CDR2 is FYNNEI. CDR3 residues: CASSEPVRETEGTQYF. Here the CDR3 DNA reads TGTGCCAGCAGTGAACCAGTGCGGGAGACAGAGGGAACCCAGTACTTC.

This chain uses TRBV24-1 with TRBJ2-5; TRBD1 might be the D (5 bases). V gave up 5 bases and J gave up 2 bases, with 11 bases separating them. Germline assignment: CDR1 KGHDR and CDR2 SFDVKD. The CDR3 is 14 amino acids. The CDR3 region has the DNA TGTGCCACCAGTGCAAGGGGTGTTCAAGAGACCCAGTACTTC. Amino acids: CATSARGVQETQYF.

V gene TRBV29-1 combines with J gene TRBJ2-3; 7 positions agree with TRBD2. CDR1 and CDR2 from the germline V gene are SQVTM and ANQGSEA. CDR3 size: 14 residues. V gave up 6 bases and J gave up 4 bases; unmatched junction bases: 10. This CDR3 is CSVAGGVFADTQYF. The CDR3, as DNA: TGCAGCGTCGCTGGGGGGGTGTTCGCAGATACGCAGTATTTT.

The chain has TRBV7-9 and TRBJ2-7; TRBD2 agrees at 10 bases. The DNA matches TRBJ2-5 better at its end, which makes the J call doubtful. The CDR3 contains 14 residues. Germline assignment: CDR1 SEHNR and CDR2 FQNEAQ (reference sequence). CDR3 protein: CASGGTSDTETQYF. CDR3 coding DNA: TGTGCCAGCGGAGGGACTAGCGATACGGAGACCCAGTACTTC.

This clonotype has just a few counts. The chain joins TRBV5-1 to TRBJ2-7, with D perhaps TRBD1 or TRBD2 (5 bases each). V dropped 0 bases and J dropped 0 bases, with 13 bases sitting between them. The CDR3 runs to 16 residues. Per the germline V gene, CDR1 is SGHRS and CDR2 is YFSETQ. DNA for the CDR3: TGCGCCAGCAGCTTGGTGCAGGGCGAGGGCTCCTACGAGCAGTACTTC. Its protein product is CASSLVQGEGSYEQYF.

In this sample, this clonotype turned up once. This chain uses TRBV2 with TRBJ2-3; weak D call: TRBD2 (5 bases). Trimming took 2 bases from V and 8 from J, leaving 14 bases between them. The CDR3 sequence is 14 residues long. Germline V gene data show CDR1 as SNHLY and CDR2 as FYNNEI. The CDR3 region is CASSERAGTGTQYF. The CDR3 region has the DNA TGTGCCAGCAGTGAACGTGCGGGTACGGGTACGCAGTATTTT.

V gene TRBV4-3 combines with J gene TRBJ2-1; 9 bases agree with TRBD2. Germline V gene data show CDR1 as LGHNA and CDR2 as YSLEER. The CDR3 is made up of 18 amino acids. The ends lost 0 bases at V and 2 bases at J; junction bases unmatched: 8. The DNA for the CDR3 is TGCGCCAGCAGCCAAGATCAATATGCGGGGGGGCCCTACAATGAGCAGTTCTTC. Protein product: CASSQDQYAGGPYNEQFF.

V is TRBV7-2 and J is TRBJ2-5; 7 bases map to TRBD1. This CDR3 is 15 amino acids long. CDR1 is SGHTA, CDR2 FQGNSA, per germline. V trimming: 4 bases; J trimming: 2 bases; junction bases outside the gene matches: 7. The CDR3 reads CASSSSVDRQETQYF. CDR3 bases: TGTGCCAGCAGCTCCTCGGTGGACAGGCAAGAGACCCAGTACTTC.